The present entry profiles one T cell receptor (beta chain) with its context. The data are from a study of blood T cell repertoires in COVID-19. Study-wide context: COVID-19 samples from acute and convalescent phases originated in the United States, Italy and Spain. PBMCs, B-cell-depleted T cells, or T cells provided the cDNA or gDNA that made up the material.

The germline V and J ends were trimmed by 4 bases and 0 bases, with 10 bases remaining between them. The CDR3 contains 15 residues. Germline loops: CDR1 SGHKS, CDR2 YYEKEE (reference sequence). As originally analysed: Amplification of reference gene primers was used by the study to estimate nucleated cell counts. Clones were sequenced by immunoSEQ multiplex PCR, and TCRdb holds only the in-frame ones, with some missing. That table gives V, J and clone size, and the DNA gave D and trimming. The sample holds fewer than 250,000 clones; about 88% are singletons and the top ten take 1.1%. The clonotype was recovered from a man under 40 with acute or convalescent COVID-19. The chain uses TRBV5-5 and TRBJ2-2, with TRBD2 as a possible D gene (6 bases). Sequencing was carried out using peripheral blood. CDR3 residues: CASSTGGTNTGELFF. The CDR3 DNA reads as TGTGCCAGCAGCACGGGCGGGACGAACACCGGGGAGCTGTTTTTT.